This TCR beta chain was sequenced in a study of OX40 agonist ivuxolimab in advanced cancers. Study-level background: Recorded diagnoses for dose-escalation patients were hepatocellular carcinoma, melanoma, renal cell or head and neck cancer.

Samples of blood were obtained at baseline, on cycle 4 day 1, and on cycle 7 day 1. Clones were read by immunoSEQ multiplex PCR, and TCRdb kept only the in-frame ones, dropping some. Of about 83,000 clones listed, approximately 85% are singletons. In regard to this clone: The antigen remains undetermined.

Per the germline V gene, CDR1 is ENHRY and CDR2 is SYGVKD. CDR3 length: 13 residues. V was cut by 11 bases and J by 5 bases, with 17 bases left in between. Broader study findings: No determination was made of the antigen specificity of the expanded peripheral T cells.

The specimen comprised CD4+ or CD8+ T cells sorted from blood, sampled in a trial of the OX40 agonist ivuxolimab. The receptor's source is an adult with an advanced solid tumor such as melanoma, head and neck, liver or kidney cancer. This chain connects TRBV10-3 to TRBJ2-3; D is ambiguous. CDR3: CALGREALDTQYF. CDR3 in DNA: TGTGCCCTCGGGCGAGAAGCGTTAGATACGCAGTATTTT.